The clone carrying this T cell receptor (beta chain) was observed many times. An oligonucleotide containing a UMI was ligated to the 3' end of TCR cDNA. Cells were not sorted; total RNA input targeted about 1 to 1000 ng. Trimming took 1 base from V and 6 from J, leaving 0 bases between them. This CDR3 region has 10 residues. The germline V gene encodes CDR1 SNHLY and CDR2 FYNNEI. This sample stems from a study of naive and memory T cell subsets. Four PCR rounds used nested alpha and beta constant region primers plus the SP2 primer. A single record per CDR3 protein comes from TCRdb applying MiXCR to the 5' RACE reads. The data hold roughly 56,000 distinct CDR3 sequences, with 7.2% observed a single time.

The genes are TRBV2 and TRBJ2-5; no clear D gene. This TCR was recovered from a male donor in good health. In nucleotides, the CDR3 is TGTGCCAGCAGTGAAGAGACCCAGTACTTC. It translates to CASSEETQYF.